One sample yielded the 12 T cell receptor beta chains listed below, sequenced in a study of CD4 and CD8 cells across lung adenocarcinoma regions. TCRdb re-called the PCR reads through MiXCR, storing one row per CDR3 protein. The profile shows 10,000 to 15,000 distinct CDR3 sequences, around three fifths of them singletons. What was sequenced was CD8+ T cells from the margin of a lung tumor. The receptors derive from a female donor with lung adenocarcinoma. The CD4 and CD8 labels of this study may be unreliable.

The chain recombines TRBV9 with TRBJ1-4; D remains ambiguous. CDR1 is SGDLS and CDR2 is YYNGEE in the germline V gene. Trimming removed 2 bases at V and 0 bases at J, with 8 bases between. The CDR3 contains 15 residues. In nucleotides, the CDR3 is TGTGCCAGCAGCGTGTATGGAGCAACTAATGAAAAACTGTTTTTT. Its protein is CASSVYGATNEKLFF.

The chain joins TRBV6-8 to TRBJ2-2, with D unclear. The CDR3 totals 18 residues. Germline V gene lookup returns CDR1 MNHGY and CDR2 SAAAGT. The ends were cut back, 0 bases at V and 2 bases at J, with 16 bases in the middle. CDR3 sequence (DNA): TGTGCCAGCAGTTACTCGCGTTGGTCTTACGTAAACACCGGGGAGCTGTTTTTT. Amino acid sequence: CASSYSRWSYVNTGELFF.

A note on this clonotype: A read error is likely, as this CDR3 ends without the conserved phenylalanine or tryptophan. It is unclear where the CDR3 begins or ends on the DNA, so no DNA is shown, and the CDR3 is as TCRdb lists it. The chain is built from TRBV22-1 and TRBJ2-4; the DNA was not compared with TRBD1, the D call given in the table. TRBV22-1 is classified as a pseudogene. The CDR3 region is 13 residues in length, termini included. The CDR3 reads CPGPGVSLFPYGA.

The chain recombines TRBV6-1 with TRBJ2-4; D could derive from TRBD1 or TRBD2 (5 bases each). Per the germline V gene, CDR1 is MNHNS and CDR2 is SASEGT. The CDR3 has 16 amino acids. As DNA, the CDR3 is TGTGCGAGCCGCGCTACGGGGCTGTCAGCCAAAAACATTCAGTACTTC. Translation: CASRATGLSAKNIQYF.

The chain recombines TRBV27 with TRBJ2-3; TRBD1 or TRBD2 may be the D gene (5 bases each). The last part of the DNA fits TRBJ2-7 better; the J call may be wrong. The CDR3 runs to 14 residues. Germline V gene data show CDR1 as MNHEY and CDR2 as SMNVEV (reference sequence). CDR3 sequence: CAGRGGTDQDTQYF. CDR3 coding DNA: TGTGCGGGGCGCGGAGGCACTGACCAAGATACGCAGTACTTC.

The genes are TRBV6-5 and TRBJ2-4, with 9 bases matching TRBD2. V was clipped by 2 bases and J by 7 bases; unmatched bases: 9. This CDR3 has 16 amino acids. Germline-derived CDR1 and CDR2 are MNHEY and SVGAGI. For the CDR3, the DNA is TGTGCCAGCAGTTACGGTGGAATAGCGGGAGTTAACATTCAGTACTTC. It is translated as CASSYGGIAGVNIQYF.

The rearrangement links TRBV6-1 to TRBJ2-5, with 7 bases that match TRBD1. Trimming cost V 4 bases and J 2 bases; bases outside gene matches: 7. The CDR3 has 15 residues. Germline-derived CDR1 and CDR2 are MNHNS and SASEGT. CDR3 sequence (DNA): TGTGCCAGCAGTGGACAGGGCACCCAACAAGAGACCCAGTACTTC. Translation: CASSGQGTQQETQYF.

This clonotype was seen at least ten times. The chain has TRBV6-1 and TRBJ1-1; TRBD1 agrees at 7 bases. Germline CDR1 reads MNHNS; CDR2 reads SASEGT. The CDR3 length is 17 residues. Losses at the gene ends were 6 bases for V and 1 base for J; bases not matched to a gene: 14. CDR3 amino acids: CASRTGTAINRNTEAFF. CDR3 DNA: TGTGCCAGCAGAACCGGGACAGCCATTAATAGGAACACTGAAGCTTTCTTT.

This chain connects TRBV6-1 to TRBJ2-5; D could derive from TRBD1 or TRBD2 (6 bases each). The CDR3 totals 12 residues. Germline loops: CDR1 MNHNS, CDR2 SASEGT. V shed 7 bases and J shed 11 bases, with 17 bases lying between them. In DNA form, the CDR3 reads TGTGCCAGCAACCCGGGGGCGAATGAGCAGTACTTC. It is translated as CASNPGANEQYF.

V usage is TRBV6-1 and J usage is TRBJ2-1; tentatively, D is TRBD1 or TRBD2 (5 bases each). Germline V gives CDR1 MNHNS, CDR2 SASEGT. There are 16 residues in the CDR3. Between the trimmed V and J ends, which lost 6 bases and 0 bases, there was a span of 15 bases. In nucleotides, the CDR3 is TGTGCCAGCAGGGGAGAGGGGCAGCCCTCCTACAATGAGCAGTTCTTC. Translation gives CASRGEGQPSYNEQFF.

CDR3: CATLGEGRSEQFF. The CDR3, as DNA: TGTGCCACACTCGGGGAGGGCCGTAGTGAGCAGTTCTTC. V and J are TRBV27 and TRBJ2-1; 7 nucleotides align to TRBD2. Germline V lookup: CDR1 MNHEY, CDR2 SMNVEV (reference sequence). This CDR3 is 13 amino acids long. The V segment lost 10 bases and the J segment 9 bases; nucleotides outside the gene matches: 12.

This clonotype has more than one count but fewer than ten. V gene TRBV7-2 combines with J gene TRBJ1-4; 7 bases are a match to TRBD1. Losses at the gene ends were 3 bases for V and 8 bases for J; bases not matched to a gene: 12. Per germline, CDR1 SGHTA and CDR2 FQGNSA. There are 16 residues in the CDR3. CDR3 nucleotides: TGTGCCAGCAGCTTGGCGGGGACAGAACGGTCCGAAAAACTGTTTTTT. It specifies CASSLAGTERSEKLFF.